Sequencing of this T cell receptor beta chain was carried out in a study of T cells in Graves' hyperthyroidism and ophthalmopathy. This clonotype was counted between two and nine times. TCR beta CDR3 regions were amplified from RNA transcripts. Using the HTBI primer set, a first-round RT-PCR was run on the TCR CDR3. TCRdb re-derived calls from the multiplex PCR reads in MiXCR, one entry per CDR3 protein. Of around 520,000 distinct CDR3 sequences listed, about 15% are singletons. The CDR3 is made up of 15 amino acids. Losses at the gene ends were 0 bases for V and 3 bases for J; bases not matched to a gene: 4. Germline loops: CDR1 SGHRS, CDR2 YFSETQ. For Graves' hyperthyroidism to be stable, ophthalmopathy could not progress within 18 months.

The TCR was taken from a young woman with Graves' hyperthyroidism. Sequencing was performed on blood. The V gene is TRBV5-1, the J gene TRBJ1-2, with 8 bases matching TRBD1. The CDR3 region has the DNA TGCGCCAGCAGCTTGGTTCAGGGGGCTGACTATGGCTACACCTTC. Protein product: CASSLVQGADYGYTF.